This TCR beta chain derives from a study of blood T cell repertoires in COVID-19. Study-wide context: Collection of acute and convalescent COVID-19 samples took place in the United States, Italy and Spain.

The sample holds one count of this clone. Cohorts were based on clinical histories the participants reported. Source study methods: Amplifying reference gene primers gave estimates of nucleated cell counts. Some clones are missing from TCRdb's copy, which holds only in-frame ones; the method was immunoSEQ multiplex PCR. V and J calls plus clone size are reproduced from that table; the DNA served to infer D and trimming. Altogether approximately 300,000 clones are present, more than 85% being singletons, with the ten largest covering about a fifth. Germline values: CDR1 SGHRS, CDR2 YFSETQ. The CDR3 is 15 residues long. The V gene lost 0 bases and the J gene lost 0 bases, with 9 bases spanning the gap.

Source material: PBMCs or T cells enriched from blood (not recorded which). The V gene is TRBV5-1, the J gene TRBJ1-2; unclear D gene. This clonotype originated in a woman aged 30 to 39 who had recovered from COVID-19. The CDR3, as DNA: TGCGCCAGCAGCTTGGGCTTGCGGGCTAACTATGGCTACACCTTC. Translation gives CASSLGLRANYGYTF.